The 4 T cell receptor beta chains below were found in one sample sequenced in a study of cytomegalovirus exposure and HLA in healthy donors. PCR amplification relied on 60 Vbeta primers (plus 13 Jbeta primers). Using immunoSEQ multiplex PCR, the repertoire was profiled, and TCRdb retains in-frame clones only, with some absent. The sample consists of roughly 200,000 clones, around 90% of them appearing once. Source material: PBMCs. The receptor source for this set is a boy between 2 and 15 years old in good health and CMV-seronegative.

This clone appeared a single time. This sequence joins TRBV30 and TRBJ1-5; tentative D call: TRBD1 (5 bases). Trimming pared 2 bases from V and 6 bases from J, leaving 17 bases between. The CDR3 sequence is 15 residues long. The germline V gene has CDR1 GTSNPN and CDR2 SVGIG (reference sequence). The CDR3 coding sequence is TGTGCCTGGAGTTACGGGGAGGGGCTCTTTCAGCCCCAGCATTTT. Its protein product is CAWSYGEGLFQPQHF.

The CDR3 loop reads CASSGNSLMSEAFF. Written as DNA, the CDR3 is TGCGCCAGCAGCGGAAACAGCTTAATGAGTGAAGCTTTCTTT. J is TRBJ1-1 and V is TRBV5-1; D is ambiguous. V lost 4 bases, J lost 7 bases, and 17 bases lay in between. Germline V CDR1 and CDR2: SGHRS, YFSETQ. CDR3 length: 14 residues.

This chain links TRBV2 with TRBJ2-5, with TRBD1 identical over 8 bases. The CDR3 has 15 residues. CDR1 and CDR2 (germline): SNHLY, FYNNEI. J was trimmed by 5 bases and V by 3 bases; bases with no gene match: 8. The CDR3 loop reads CASSDRGLLGETQYF. The CDR3 nucleotides are TGTGCCAGCAGTGACAGGGGGCTGCTGGGGGAGACCCAGTACTTC.

The chain links TRBV28 to TRBJ1-1; D is unclear. CDR3 length equals 16 residues. V was shortened by 8 bases and J by 1 base, with 20 bases between the two germline ends. CDR1 and CDR2 from the germline V gene are MDHEN and SYDVKM. The CDR3 protein is CASFSRLRMPNTEAFF. The DNA for the CDR3 is TGTGCCAGCTTCAGCAGGCTCCGTATGCCGAACACTGAAGCTTTCTTT.